This is a list of T cell receptor beta chains from one sample in a study of blood T cell repertoires in COVID-19. Here immunoSEQ multiplex PCR was the method, and the copy in TCRdb shows in-frame clones only, minus some. Of approximately 200,000 clones in the sample, roughly 91% were seen once. The sequenced material came from PBMCs or T cells enriched from blood (not recorded which). These receptors came from a man aged 25-45 years in a cohort exposed to, infected with or recovered from COVID-19 (not recorded which). CDR3s include the opening cysteine and the closing phenylalanine or tryptophan. D genes are given only for firm matches. The size entry is marked missing in some rows and otherwise reads once, few, many or a size class.

clone_size j_call v_call d_call cdr3_aa cdr3_nt
. TRBJ2-3 TRBV5-1 TRBD1 CASSLGGQGRTDTQYF TGCGCCAGCAGCCTGGGTGGACAGGGGCGCACAGATACGCAGTATTTT
. TRBJ2-3 TRBV6-5 . CASSPSDTQYF TGTGCCAGCAGTCCGTCAGATACGCAGTATTTT
. TRBJ1-4 TRBV7-9 TRBD1 CASSRQGHEKLFF TGTGCCAGCAGCAGACAGGGTCATGAAAAACTGTTTTTT
. TRBJ2-3 TRBV12-3/TRBV12-4 . CASSSLADTQYF TGTGCCAGCAGTAGCCTCGCAGATACGCAGTATTTT
. TRBJ2-1 TRBV11-3 TRBD2 CASSPTSGRDEQFF TGTGCCAGCAGCCCGACTAGCGGGAGGGATGAGCAGTTCTTC
. TRBJ2-2 TRBV13 . CASSQGNTGELFF TGTGCCAGCAGCCAGGGGAACACCGGGGAGCTGTTTTTT
. TRBJ2-7 TRBV27 . CASSLKRRGLTYEQYF TGTGCCAGCAGTTTAAAACGGCGCGGACTTACCTACGAGCAGTACTTC
. TRBJ2-5 TRBV6-4 . CASSPSEQETQYF TGTGCCAGCAGTCCTAGCGAGCAAGAGACCCAGTACTTC
. TRBJ1-1 TRBV19 . CASTRFGETEAFF TGTGCCAGTACTAGATTTGGGGAGACTGAAGCTTTCTTT
. TRBJ1-5 TRBV24-1 . CATSGTVSNQPQHF TGTGCCACCAGTGGGACAGTTAGCAATCAGCCCCAGCATTTT
. TRBJ2-5 TRBV11-2 . CASSFAGLGGETQYF TGTGCCAGCAGCTTTGCAGGGTTAGGTGGAGAGACCCAGTACTTC
once TRBJ2-5 TRBV5-4 . CASSLASGYQETQYF TGTGCCAGCAGCTTGGCCAGCGGGTACCAAGAGACCCAGTACTTC
. TRBJ1-4 TRBV28 TRBD1 CASSLLTLQGAGEKLFF TGTGCCAGCAGTTTACTTACCCTACAGGGGGCAGGAGAAAAACTGTTTTTT
. TRBJ2-7 TRBV7-2 . CASSLGGSSGEQYF TGTGCCAGCAGCTTAGGAGGGAGCAGCGGCGAGCAGTACTTC
. TRBJ2-5 TRBV2 TRBD1 CASRAAPGQGETQYF TGTGCCAGCAGGGCGGCACCGGGACAGGGGGAGACCCAGTACTTC
. TRBJ2-7 TRBV11-2 . CASSFGENYEQYF TGTGCCAGCAGCTTCGGGGAAAACTACGAGCAGTACTTC
. TRBJ1-6 TRBV28 TRBD1 CASSRGQGYSPLHF TGTGCCAGCAGTAGAGGACAGGGGTATTCACCCCTCCACTTT
many TRBJ2-7 TRBV5-4 . CASSLGAPSSYEQYF TGTGCCAGCAGCTTGGGAGCGCCGAGCTCCTACGAGCAGTACTTC
. TRBJ2-2 TRBV7-3 . CASRRWQGSGELFF TGTGCCAGCAGAAGATGGCAGGGCTCCGGGGAGCTGTTTTTT
. TRBJ1-1 TRBV28 . CASETLNTEAFF TGTGCCAGCGAAACATTGAACACTGAAGCTTTCTTT
. TRBJ1-5 TRBV10-3 . CAISESASVSRDQPQHF TGTGCCATCAGTGAGTCGGCCTCGGTCAGCCGGGATCAGCCCCAGCATTTT
. TRBJ1-2 TRBV19 TRBD1 CASSIYDREDYGYTF TGTGCCAGTAGTATATATGACAGGGAAGACTATGGCTACACCTTC
. TRBJ1-1 TRBV27 . CASRTRGIGDTEAFF TGTGCCAGCCGAACTCGGGGGATAGGGGACACTGAAGCTTTCTTT
. TRBJ1-3 TRBV7-6 . CASSERHGGTIYF TGTGCCAGCAGCGAAAGACACGGAGGCACCATATATTTT
. TRBJ1-4 TRBV7-2 . CASSPTGMGREKLFF TGTGCCAGCAGCCCCACCGGAATGGGGAGGGAAAAACTGTTTTTT
. TRBJ1-5 TRBV28 . CASSLGTGVQPQHF TGTGCCAGCAGTTTAGGTACGGGGGTTCAGCCCCAGCATTTT
. TRBJ1-6 TRBV27 TRBD1 CASSSRQGWDNSPLHF TGTGCCAGCAGTTCTCGACAGGGGTGGGATAATTCACCCCTCCACTTT
few TRBJ2-1 TRBV7-6 TRBD2 CASSNRGLADNEQFF TGTGCCAGCAGCAACCGGGGACTAGCGGACAATGAGCAGTTCTTC
. TRBJ1-3 TRBV7-2 . CASSLLVLQGTGNTIYF TGTGCCAGCAGCTTATTGGTTTTGCAGGGCACTGGAAACACCATATATTTT
. TRBJ2-2 TRBV2 TRBD2 CASRTSGANTGELFF TGTGCCAGCAGGACTAGCGGAGCGAACACCGGGGAGCTGTTTTTT
. TRBJ2-1 TRBV5-1 TRBD2 CASSAGLAGVNEQFF TGCGCCAGCAGCGCAGGACTAGCGGGAGTCAATGAGCAGTTCTTC
once TRBJ2-5 TRBV24-1 . CATSDGGGGWETQYF TGTGCCACCAGTGATGGCGGCGGAGGCTGGGAGACCCAGTACTTC
. TRBJ2-3 TRBV18 . CASSPPSSEGTDTQYF TGTGCCAGCTCACCACCCTCTTCCGAGGGCACAGATACGCAGTATTTT
. TRBJ1-2 TRBV28 . CASSLLAGGYTF TGTGCCAGCAGTTTATTGGCAGGGGGCTACACCTTC
. TRBJ2-3 TRBV19 . CASSPLGGRSADTQYF TGTGCCAGTAGTCCCCTCGGTGGGAGAAGCGCAGATACGCAGTATTTT
once TRBJ1-1 TRBV7-2 . CAEISGTEAFF TGTGCCGAAATCTCCGGCACTGAAGCTTTCTTT
once TRBJ2-7 TRBV19 TRBD1 CASSTRTGRRYF TGTGCCAGTAGTACCAGGACAGGGCGAAGGTACTTC
few TRBJ1-4 TRBV14 . CASSQQPAPGEKLFF TGTGCCAGCAGCCAACAACCAGCCCCGGGAGAAAAACTGTTTTTT
. TRBJ2-5 TRBV28 TRBD1 CASRTPGQGAFTFETQYF TGTGCCAGCAGGACACCGGGACAGGGGGCGTTCACGTTTGAGACCCAGTACTTC
. TRBJ2-7 TRBV11-2 . CASSWGRTEAGEQYF TGTGCCAGCAGCTGGGGAAGGACAGAAGCCGGCGAGCAGTACTTC
once TRBJ2-3 TRBV14 . CASSQSSLADTQYF TGTGCCAGCAGCCAATCCAGTCTCGCAGATACGCAGTATTTT
. TRBJ2-7 TRBV4-1 TRBD1 CASSPAATGLTYEQYF TGCGCCAGCAGCCCAGCCGCGACAGGGCTTACTTACGAGCAGTACTTC
. TRBJ2-1 TRBV6-6 TRBD2 CASSPLGLAGNDEQFF TGTGCCAGCAGCCCGCTAGGACTAGCGGGAAACGATGAGCAGTTCTTC
. TRBJ2-6 TRBV7-9 . CASSLSGSTGANVLTF TGTGCCAGCAGCTTATCCGGGTCTACTGGGGCCAACGTCCTGACTTTC
. TRBJ2-7 TRBV28 TRBD1 CASNAGGAFYEQYF TGTGCCAGTAATGCAGGGGGCGCATTCTACGAGCAGTACTTC
once TRBJ1-5 TRBV11-2 . CASSFDRQQPQHF TGTGCCAGCAGCTTCGACAGGCAGCAGCCCCAGCATTTT
. TRBJ2-1 TRBV5-1 TRBD2 CASSLAGGPGAEQFF TGCGCCAGCAGCTTAGCGGGAGGGCCGGGGGCTGAGCAGTTCTTC
. TRBJ1-2 TRBV10-2 . CASSGLQPANFYGYTF TGCGCCAGCAGTGGTTTACAGCCCGCTAATTTCTATGGCTACACCTTC